This TCR beta chain originates from a study of shared clonotypes between healthy human individuals. In the study overall: A donor's plate count was three for CD4 naive and three for CD4 memory; CD8 naive had two and CD8 memory one. Study-wide points: Clonotype sharing across donors was expected to vary with sequencing depth.

Clones were read by immunoSEQ multiplex PCR, and TCRdb kept only the in-frame ones, dropping some. Of approximately 2,000,000 clones in the sample, around 90% were seen once. A word on this clone: Its specificity is unknown.

The V gene lost 6 bases and the J gene lost 0 bases, with 12 bases spanning the gap. This CDR3 has 15 residues. Germline lookup yields CDR1 MDHEN and CDR2 SYDVKM. HIV-negative, healthy adults without recent acute infections or vaccinations were the donors. The chain combines TRBV28 with TRBJ1-3; D call uncertain. The source is a man younger than 30 in good health. Some clones in this sample may be carry-over from other donors' samples. The sequenced sample was naive CD4+ T cells from PBMCs. As to subset: CD45RA+ positively selected. The CDR3 loop reads CASRLQKLSGNTIYF. The CDR3 nucleotides are TGTGCCAGCAGGCTACAGAAACTCTCTGGAAACACCATATATTTT. Combining the CDR3 with reference TRBV28 and TRBJ1-3 gives the whole variable domain DVKVTQSSRYLVKRTGEKVFLECVQDMDHENMFWYRQDPGLGLRLIYFSYDVKMKEKGDIPEGYSVSREKKERFSLILESASTNQTSMYLCASRLQKLSGNTIYFGEGSWLTVV.